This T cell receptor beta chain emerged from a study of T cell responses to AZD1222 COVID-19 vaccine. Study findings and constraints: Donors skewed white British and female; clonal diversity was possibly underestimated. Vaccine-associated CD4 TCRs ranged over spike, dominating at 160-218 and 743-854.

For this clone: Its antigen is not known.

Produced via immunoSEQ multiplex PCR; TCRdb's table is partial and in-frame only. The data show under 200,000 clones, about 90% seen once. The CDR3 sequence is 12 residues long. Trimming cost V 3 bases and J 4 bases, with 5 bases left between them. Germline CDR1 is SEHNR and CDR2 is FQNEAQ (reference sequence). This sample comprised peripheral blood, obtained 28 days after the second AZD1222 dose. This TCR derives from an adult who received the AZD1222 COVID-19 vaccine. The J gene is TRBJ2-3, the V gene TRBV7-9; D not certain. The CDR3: CASSFNADTQYF. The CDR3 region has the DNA TGTGCCAGCAGCTTTAACGCAGATACGCAGTATTTT. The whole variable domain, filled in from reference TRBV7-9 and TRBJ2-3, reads DTGVSQNPRHKITKRGQNVTFRCDPISEHNRLYWYRQTLGQGPEFLTYFQNEAQLEKSRLLSDRFSAERPKGSFSTLEIQRTEQGDSAMYLCASSFNADTQYFGPGTRLTVL.